The 21 T cell receptor beta chains below were found in one sample sequenced in a study of cytomegalovirus exposure and HLA in healthy donors. 60 Vbeta and 13 Jbeta primers were used in PCR. Produced via immunoSEQ multiplex PCR; TCRdb's table is partial and in-frame only. The repertoire consists of 120,000 to 150,000 clones, with roughly 80% occurring once and the leading ten covering approximately 3%. Sample: PBMCs. These receptor sequences come from a female donor in good health and CMV-seronegative.

This clone is a singleton in its sample. The chain carries TRBV14 and TRBJ2-6, with 8 bases lining up with TRBD1. The CDR3 is 16 amino acids. Germline-derived CDR1 and CDR2 are SGHDN and FVKESK. With V trimmed by 6 bases and J by 0 bases, 4 bases remained unmatched. The CDR3 is CASRDREYSGANVLTF. DNA of the CDR3: TGTGCCAGCAGGGACAGGGAGTACTCTGGGGCCAACGTCCTGACTTTC.

This chain connects TRBV5-1 to TRBJ2-3; 7 bases match TRBD2. Germline V gene data show CDR1 as SGHRS and CDR2 as YFSETQ. This CDR3 is 14 amino acids long. Trimming cost V 7 bases and J 2 bases; bases outside gene matches: 7. CDR3 nucleotides: TGCGCCAGCGATTCGAGCGGGACCACAGATACGCAGTATTTT. It encodes CASDSSGTTDTQYF.

The rearrangement links TRBV7-2 to TRBJ2-7; D may be TRBD1 (6 bases). This CDR3 spans 15 amino acids. Trimming left V 0 bases short and J 3 bases short, with 12 bases between. Germline CDR1 is SGHTA and CDR2 is FQGNSA. The CDR3 nucleotides are TGTGCCAGCAGCTTAGCTCGAGGGGGTCTCTACGAGCAGTACTTC. This encodes CASSLARGGLYEQYF. The full variable domain, with the rest looked up from reference TRBV7-2 and TRBJ2-7, is GAGVSQSPSNKVTEKGKDVELRCDPISGHTALYWYRQSLGQGLEFLIYFQGNSAPDKSGLPSDRFSAERTGGSVSTLTIQRTQQEDSAVYLCASSLARGGLYEQYFGPGTRLTVT.

J is TRBJ1-1 and V is TRBV4-1; 12 nucleotides align to TRBD1. The length of the CDR3 is 14 residues. The V gene's germline CDR1 is MGHRA and CDR2 YSYEKL. Unmatched junction bases numbered 4, after V lost 5 bases and J lost 6 bases. CDR3 coding DNA: TGCGCCAGCAGCTCGGGACAGGGGGCCCCTGAAGCTTTCTTT. Its protein product is CASSSGQGAPEAFF.

J is TRBJ2-1 and V is TRBV11-3; D perhaps matches TRBD2 (6 bases). This CDR3 is built from 15 residues. CDR1 and CDR2 from the germline V gene are SGHNT and YENEEA. Trimming cost V 5 bases and J 5 bases, with 16 bases left between them. The CDR3 coding sequence is TGTGCCAGCAGCGCACGGCGGGGACGGAACAATGAGCAGTTCTTC. It codes for CASSARRGRNNEQFF.

This chain links TRBV5-4 with TRBJ1-4; 8 bases are a match to TRBD1. The CDR3 runs to 15 residues. V was clipped by 3 bases and J by 5 bases; unmatched bases: 6. Germline CDR1 reads SGHNT; CDR2 reads YYREEE (reference sequence). CDR3 region: CASSSPGTGNEKLFF. CDR3 bases: TGTGCCAGCAGCTCCCCCGGGACAGGCAATGAAAAACTGTTTTTT.

This chain connects TRBV7-8 to TRBJ2-2; 8 bases are a match to TRBD1. Looked up from germline, CDR1 is SGHVS and CDR2 is FQNEAQ. CDR3 length equals 15 residues. The J segment lost 9 bases and the V segment lost 7 bases, leaving 13 bases of the junction unmatched. Written as DNA, the CDR3 is TGTGCCAGCAAGCCCAGGCAGGGGGCGACCCGGGAGCTGTTTTTT. This codes for CASKPRQGATRELFF.

The V call is TRBV11-2, the J call TRBJ2-7; D may be TRBD1 (5 bases). Germline values: CDR1 SGHAT, CDR2 FQNNGV. V lost 4 bases to trimming and J lost 2 bases, with 15 bases between them. The CDR3 has 15 residues. CDR3 nucleotides: TGTGCCAGCAGCTCCCGTGGGGCGGATACCTACGAGCAGTACTTC. This codes for CASSSRGADTYEQYF.

In DNA, the CDR3 is TGTGCCAGCAGGGCAGGTTCGTTCTATGGCTACACCTTC. Its protein is CASRAGSFYGYTF. The V and J genes are TRBV6-6 and TRBJ1-2; no clear D. Deletions cut 6 bases from V and 4 bases from J, with 12 bases between. Germline lookup yields CDR1 MNHNY and CDR2 SVGAGI (reference sequence). The CDR3 totals 13 residues.

The count of this clone is one. V is TRBV27 and J is TRBJ1-6; possibly TRBD1 for D (5 bases). The CDR3 is 17 amino acids. From germline, CDR1 is MNHEY and CDR2 SMNVEV (reference sequence). V was clipped by 1 base and J by 4 bases, with 14 bases between them. The CDR3 DNA is TGTGCCAGCAGTTTATTAATAGGGGCTCAATATAATTCACCCCTCCACTTT. Protein product: CASSLLIGAQYNSPLHF.

This clone was seen only once. The chain has TRBV5-1 and TRBJ2-1; tentative D call: TRBD2 (5 bases). Trimming took 2 bases from V and 5 from J, leaving 11 bases between them. The CDR3 totals 14 residues. CDR1 and CDR2 (germline): SGHRS, YFSETQ. This chain's CDR3 is CASSFRGLHNEQFF. CDR3 DNA: TGCGCCAGCAGCTTCCGGGGTCTCCACAATGAGCAGTTCTTC.

The chain joins TRBV5-1 to TRBJ2-3, with 9 nucleotides matching TRBD2. The CDR3 spans 14 residues. The germline CDR1 and CDR2 sequences are SGHRS and YFSETQ. V gave up 4 bases and J gave up 14 bases; unmatched junction bases: 14. The CDR3 spells CASSEGTSLLYPYF. CDR3 bases: TGCGCCAGCAGCGAAGGGACTAGCCTCCTATATCCGTATTTT. The whole variable domain, filled in from reference TRBV5-1 and TRBJ2-3, reads KAGVTQTPRYLIKTRGQQVTLSCSPISGHRSVSWYQQTPGQGLQFLFEYFSETQRNKGNFPGRFSGRQFSNSRSEMNVSTLELGDSALYLCASSEGTSLLYPYFGPGTRLTVL.

V gene TRBV9 combines with J gene TRBJ2-3; TRBD2 is a possible D gene (6 bases). CDR1 and CDR2 from the germline V gene are SGDLS and YYNGEE. The CDR3 sequence is 14 residues long. V was clipped by 6 bases and J by 5 bases, with 16 bases between them. The CDR3 loop is CASTQLAAQDTQYF. The CDR3 DNA reads as TGTGCCAGCACCCAACTAGCAGCTCAAGATACGCAGTATTTT.

The rearrangement links TRBV7-2 to TRBJ2-1; TRBD2 aligns across 8 bases. The CDR3 is made up of 15 amino acids. In germline, CDR1 is SGHTA, CDR2 FQGNSA. V lost 5 bases, J lost 7 bases, and 10 bases stayed unmatched. CDR3 sequence reads: CASSRAGTSANEQFF. The CDR3 DNA reads as TGTGCCAGCAGCAGAGCCGGGACTAGTGCGAATGAGCAGTTCTTC.

The chain couples TRBV5-6 to TRBJ2-2, with a possible D match to TRBD2 (7 bases). CDR1 SGHDT and CDR2 YYEEEE come from the germline V gene. The V gene lost 1 base and the J gene lost 0 bases, with 16 bases spanning the gap. The CDR3 runs to 18 residues. CDR3 in amino acids: CASSLFGGGIANTGELFF. CDR3 DNA: TGTGCCAGCAGCTTGTTTGGGGGGGGCATAGCGAACACCGGGGAGCTGTTTTTT. The entire variable domain, with the rest obtained from reference TRBV5-6 and TRBJ2-2, is as follows: DAGVTQSPTHLIKTRGQQVTLRCSPKSGHDTVSWYQQALGQGPQFIFQYYEEEERQRGNFPDRFSGHQFPNYSSELNVNALLLGDSALYLCASSLFGGGIANTGELFFGEGSRLTVL.

This clone was seen a few times. This chain links TRBV4-3 with TRBJ1-4; no reliable D call. The CDR3 spans 14 residues. Germline CDR1 and CDR2: LGHNA and YSLEER. Trimming took 1 base from V and 4 from J, leaving 7 bases between them. As DNA, the CDR3 is TGCGCCAGCAGCCAAGGGTCCAGTAATGAAAAACTGTTTTTT. Its translation is CASSQGSSNEKLFF.

This sequence joins TRBV2 and TRBJ2-5; TRBD1 matches at 8 bases. V dropped 4 bases and J dropped 5; count of bases not matched to a gene: 6. In germline, CDR1 is SNHLY, CDR2 FYNNEI. The CDR3 has 14 amino acids. The CDR3 reads CASSGGRGRETQYF. Here the CDR3 DNA reads TGTGCCAGCAGTGGAGGCAGGGGGCGGGAGACCCAGTACTTC. Variable domain in full (rest from reference TRBV2 and TRBJ2-5): EPEVTQTPSHQVTQMGQEVILRCVPISNHLYFYWYRQILGQKVEFLVSFYNNEISEKSEIFDDQFSVERPDGSNFTLKIRSTKLEDSAMYFCASSGGRGRETQYFGPGTRLLVL.

The genes are TRBV6-1 and TRBJ1-5; D gene uncertain. Per the germline V gene, CDR1 is MNHNS and CDR2 is SASEGT. V shed 7 bases and J shed 4 bases, with 11 bases lying between them. The CDR3 runs to 13 residues. The CDR3 protein is CASTTRRNQPQHF. The CDR3 DNA follows: TGTGCCAGCACCACCCGTCGGAATCAGCCCCAGCATTTT.

This clone has more than one count but fewer than ten. The chain links TRBV28 to TRBJ1-3, with TRBD1 matching 9 bases. The CDR3 totals 15 residues. Germline V gene sequence: CDR1 MDHEN, CDR2 SYDVKM. The V gene end was trimmed by 5 bases and the J gene end by 6 bases; junction bases not matched to a gene: 8. DNA for the CDR3: TGTGCCAGCAGTCGCAGGGACAGGGACGTAAACACCATATATTTT. Its protein is CASSRRDRDVNTIYF. Using reference TRBV28 and TRBJ1-3 for the parts outside the CDR3, the full variable domain is DVKVTQSSRYLVKRTGEKVFLECVQDMDHENMFWYRQDPGLGLRLIYFSYDVKMKEKGDIPEGYSVSREKKERFSLILESASTNQTSMYLCASSRRDRDVNTIYFGEGSWLTVV.

Points on this clone: The same CDR3 also results from other DNA sequences found in this sample. This sequence joins TRBV27 and TRBJ2-3; D is unclear. Trimming took off 2 bases at V and 5 bases at J, with 5 bases between the two ends. The CDR3 has 12 amino acids. CDR1 is MNHEY and CDR2 is SMNVEV in the germline V gene (reference sequence). CDR3 coding DNA: TGTGCCAGCAGTTTAACCGGAGATACGCAGTATTTT. It is translated as CASSLTGDTQYF.

The chain combines TRBV11-2 with TRBJ1-2; 7 nucleotides align to TRBD1. The CDR3 consists of 16 residues. Unmatched junction bases numbered 7, after V lost 1 base and J lost 2 bases. The germline V gene encodes CDR1 SGHAT and CDR2 FQNNGV. The CDR3 DNA reads TGTGCCAGCAGCTTAGGGACAGGCCGATTGAACTATGGCTACACCTTC. It is translated as CASSLGTGRLNYGYTF.